The clone carrying this T cell receptor beta chain was found a few times. This record comes from a study of blood T cell repertoires in COVID-19. TCRdb keeps only in-frame clones here, not all; method: immunoSEQ multiplex PCR. The data show under 300,000 clones, about 68% seen once. The source is a woman older than 75 with acute or convalescent COVID-19. Material for sequencing was peripheral blood.

The CDR3 loop reads CASGWGLRAYNEQFF. CDR3 in DNA: TGTGCCAGCGGATGGGGACTCCGGGCTTACAATGAGCAGTTCTTC. This chain connects TRBV19 to TRBJ2-1; D is perhaps TRBD2 (6 bases). The CDR3 is 15 residues long. Germline values: CDR1 LNHDA, CDR2 SQIVND (reference sequence). Trimming left V 9 bases short and J 4 bases short, with 19 bases between.